This T cell receptor beta chain is from a study of regulatory T cells in long-lasting Graves disease. This clonotype was picked up many times. The germline V and J ends were trimmed by 2 bases and 9 bases, with 14 bases remaining between them. CDR1 and CDR2 (germline): MNHEY, SVGAGI. CDR3 length: 14 residues. CDR3 regions were amplified by Arm-PCR using iRepertoire HTBI primers to build TCR beta libraries. TCRdb processed the multiplex PCR reads anew with MiXCR; each CDR3 protein has one entry. Of 350,000 to 450,000 distinct CDR3 sequences in the sample, over 14% were seen once. Time point: newly diagnosed GD, antithyroid drugs for less than 3 months. Making the TCR library involved RNA that had been extracted from PBMCs. Another study also made use of these data, one on T cells in Graves' hyperthyroidism and ophthalmopathy. As that study records: Subjects aged 18 to 65 presented with newly diagnosed hyperthyroidism of less than 2 months' duration.

The sequence was obtained from a woman aged 40 to 50 with Graves disease. The chain employs TRBV6-5 and TRBJ2-1, with D possibly being TRBD2 (5 bases). The sequences come from peripheral blood mononuclear cells (PBMCs), collected at new diagnosis, from a patient treated with antithyroid drugs. The CDR3 DNA is TGTGCCAGCAGTTACCCCGGTGGAGGTCGTGAGCAGTTCTTC. The encoded protein is CASSYPGGGREQFF.